This entry features one TCR beta chain sequence. Given the absence of the conserved phenylalanine or tryptophan at the CDR3 end, a read error is likely. The data originate from a study of shared clonotypes between healthy human individuals. The V end was cut by 2 bases, the J end by 7 bases, with 15 bases between. The CDR3 length is 15 residues. CDR1 MNHNS and CDR2 SASEGT come from the germline V gene. The data were produced by immunoSEQ multiplex PCR, yet TCRdb's version contains in-frame clones alone and is incomplete. The data show more than 2 million clones, 95% seen once. The source is a man in his late teens or twenties in good health. Sequencing was done on a sample of naive CD4+ T cells sorted from blood. Subset noted: CD45RA+ positively selected. This chain connects TRBV6-1 to TRBJ1-5, with D possibly being TRBD1 (6 bases). In DNA form, the CDR3 reads TGTGCCAGCAGTGAATTCGGGGGGGGCTGGCAGCCCCAGCATTCT. Translation gives CASSEFGGGWQPQHS.